What follows describes a single T cell receptor (beta chain). The CDR3 loop spans 16 amino acids. V was pared by 5 bases and J by 9 bases, with 13 bases of the junction left unmatched. CDR1 and CDR2 (germline): SGHAT, FQNNGV. The data originate from a study of T cell changes during pregnancy in multiple sclerosis. Sequencing used immunoSEQ multiplex PCR; TCRdb keeps in-frame clones, though not all of them. The sample shows 85,000 to 100,000 clones, 85% to 95% of them seen only once. The sequence was obtained from a female donor with multiple sclerosis, enrolled in a pregnancy study. The rearrangement uses TRBV11-2 and TRBJ2-3; TRBD2 matches 11 bases. The material sequenced was peripheral blood, taken before pregnancy. The CDR3: CASSLGTSGIRWTQYF. In DNA form, the CDR3 reads TGTGCCAGCAGCCTGGGGACTAGCGGAATTAGGTGGACGCAGTATTTT. The full variable domain, in which reference TRBV11-2 and TRBJ2-3 provide the parts outside the CDR3, is EAGVAQSPRYKIIEKRQSVAFWCNPISGHATLYWYQQILGQGPKLLIQFQNNGVVDDSQLPKDRFSAERLKGVDSTLKIQPAKLEDSAVYLCASSLGTSGIRWTQYFGPGTRLTVL.